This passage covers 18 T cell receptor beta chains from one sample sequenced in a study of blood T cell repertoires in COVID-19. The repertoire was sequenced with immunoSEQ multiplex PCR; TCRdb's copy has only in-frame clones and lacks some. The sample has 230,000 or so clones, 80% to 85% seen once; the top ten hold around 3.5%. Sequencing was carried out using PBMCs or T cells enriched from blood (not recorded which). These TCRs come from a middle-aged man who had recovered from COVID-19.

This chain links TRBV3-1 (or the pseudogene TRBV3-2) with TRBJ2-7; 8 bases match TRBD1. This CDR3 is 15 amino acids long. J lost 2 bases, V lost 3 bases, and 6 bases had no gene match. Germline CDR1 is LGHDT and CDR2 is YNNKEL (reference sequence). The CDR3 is CASSQPGQETYEQYF. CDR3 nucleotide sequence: TGTGCCAGCAGCCAGCCGGGACAGGAAACCTACGAGCAGTACTTC.

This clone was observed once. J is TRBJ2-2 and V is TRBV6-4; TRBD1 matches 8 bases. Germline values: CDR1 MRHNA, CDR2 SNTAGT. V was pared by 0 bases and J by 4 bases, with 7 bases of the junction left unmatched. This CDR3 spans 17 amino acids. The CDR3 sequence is CASSDSAGGSITGELFF. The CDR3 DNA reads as TGTGCCAGCAGTGACTCAGCAGGGGGCAGTATCACCGGGGAGCTGTTTTTT.

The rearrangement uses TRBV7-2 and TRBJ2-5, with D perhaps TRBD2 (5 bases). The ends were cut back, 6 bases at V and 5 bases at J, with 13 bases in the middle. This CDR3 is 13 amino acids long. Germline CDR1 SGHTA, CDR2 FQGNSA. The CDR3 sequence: CASRDTREETQYF. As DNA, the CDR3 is TGTGCCAGCAGAGATACTAGAGAGGAGACCCAGTACTTC.

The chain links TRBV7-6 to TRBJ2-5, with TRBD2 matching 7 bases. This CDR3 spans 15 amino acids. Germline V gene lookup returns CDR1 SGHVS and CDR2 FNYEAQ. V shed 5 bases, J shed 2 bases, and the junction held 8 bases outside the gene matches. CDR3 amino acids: CASSLTPGGQETQYF. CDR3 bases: TGTGCCAGCAGCCTCACGCCGGGGGGACAAGAGACCCAGTACTTC.

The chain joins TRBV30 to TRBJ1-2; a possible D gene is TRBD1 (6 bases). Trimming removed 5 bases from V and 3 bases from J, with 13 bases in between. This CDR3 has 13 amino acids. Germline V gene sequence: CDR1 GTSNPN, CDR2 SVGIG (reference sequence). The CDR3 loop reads CAWAAGDHYGYTF. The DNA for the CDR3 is TGTGCCTGGGCAGCAGGGGACCACTATGGCTACACCTTC. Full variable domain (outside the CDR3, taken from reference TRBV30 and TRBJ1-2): SQTIHQWPATLVQPVGSPLSLECTVEGTSNPNLYWYRQAAGRGLQLLFYSVGIGQISSEVPQNLSASRPQDRQFILSSKKLLLSDSGFYLCAWAAGDHYGYTFGSGTRLTVV.

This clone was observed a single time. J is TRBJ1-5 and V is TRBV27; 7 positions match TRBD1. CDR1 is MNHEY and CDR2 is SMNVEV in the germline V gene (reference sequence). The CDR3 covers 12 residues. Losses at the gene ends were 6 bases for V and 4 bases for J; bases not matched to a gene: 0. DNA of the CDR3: TGTGCCAGCAGGACAGGGAATCAGCCCCAGCATTTT. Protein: CASRTGNQPQHF.

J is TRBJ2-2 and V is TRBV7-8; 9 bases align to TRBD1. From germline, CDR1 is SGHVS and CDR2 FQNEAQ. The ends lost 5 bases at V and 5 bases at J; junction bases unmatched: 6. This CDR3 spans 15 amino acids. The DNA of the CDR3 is TGTGCCAGCAGCCTGGGACAGGGCTTGACCGGGGAGCTGTTTTTT. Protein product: CASSLGQGLTGELFF.

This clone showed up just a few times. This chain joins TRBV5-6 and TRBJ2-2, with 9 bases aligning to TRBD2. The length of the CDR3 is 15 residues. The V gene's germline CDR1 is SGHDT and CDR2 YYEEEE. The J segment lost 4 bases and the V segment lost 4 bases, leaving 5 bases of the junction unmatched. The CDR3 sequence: CASSLAGRGTGELFF. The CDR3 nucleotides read TGTGCCAGCAGCCTAGCGGGGAGAGGCACCGGGGAGCTGTTTTTT.

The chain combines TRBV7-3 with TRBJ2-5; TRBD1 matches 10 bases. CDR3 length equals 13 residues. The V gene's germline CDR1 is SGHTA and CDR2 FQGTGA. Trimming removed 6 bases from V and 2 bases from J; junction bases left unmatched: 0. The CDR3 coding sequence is TGTGCCAGCAGGGACAGGGGGCAAGAGACCCAGTACTTC. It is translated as CASRDRGQETQYF.

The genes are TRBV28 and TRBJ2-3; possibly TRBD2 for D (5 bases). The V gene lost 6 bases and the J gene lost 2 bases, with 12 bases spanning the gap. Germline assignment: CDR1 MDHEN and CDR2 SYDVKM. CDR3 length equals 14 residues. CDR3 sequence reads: CASSTGRATDTQYF. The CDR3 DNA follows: TGTGCCAGCAGCACGGGGAGAGCCACAGATACGCAGTATTTT.

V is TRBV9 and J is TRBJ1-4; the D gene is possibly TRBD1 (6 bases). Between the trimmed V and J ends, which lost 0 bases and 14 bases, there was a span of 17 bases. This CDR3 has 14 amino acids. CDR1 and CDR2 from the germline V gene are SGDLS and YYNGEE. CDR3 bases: TGTGCCAGCAGCGTAGGGGGGGGCTCCGGGTCGCTGTTTTTT. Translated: CASSVGGGSGSLFF.

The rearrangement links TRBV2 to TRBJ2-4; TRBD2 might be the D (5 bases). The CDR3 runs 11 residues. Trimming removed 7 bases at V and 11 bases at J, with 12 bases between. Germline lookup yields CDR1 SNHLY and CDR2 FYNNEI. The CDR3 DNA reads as TGTGCCAGCACCGAGGGAACAGTTCAGTACTTC. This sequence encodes CASTEGTVQYF.

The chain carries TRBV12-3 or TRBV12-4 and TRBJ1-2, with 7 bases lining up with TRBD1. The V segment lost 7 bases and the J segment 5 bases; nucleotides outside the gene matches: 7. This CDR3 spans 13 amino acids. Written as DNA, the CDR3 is TGTGCCAGCACCCTCGACAGGGTTTATGGCTACACCTTC. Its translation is CASTLDRVYGYTF.

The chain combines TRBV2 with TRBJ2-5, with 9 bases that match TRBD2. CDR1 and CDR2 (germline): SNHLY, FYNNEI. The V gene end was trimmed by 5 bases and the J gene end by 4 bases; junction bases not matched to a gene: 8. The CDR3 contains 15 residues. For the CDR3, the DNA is TGTGCCAGCAGTTCCCTTAGCGGGGGACGAGAGACCCAGTACTTC. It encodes CASSSLSGGRETQYF.

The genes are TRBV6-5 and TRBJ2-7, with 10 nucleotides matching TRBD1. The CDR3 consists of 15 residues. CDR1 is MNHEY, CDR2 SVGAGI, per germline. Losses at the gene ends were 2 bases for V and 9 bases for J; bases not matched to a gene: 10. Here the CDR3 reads CASSYLDRGELGQYF. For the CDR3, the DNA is TGTGCCAGCAGTTACCTGGACAGGGGGGAGCTGGGGCAGTACTTC.

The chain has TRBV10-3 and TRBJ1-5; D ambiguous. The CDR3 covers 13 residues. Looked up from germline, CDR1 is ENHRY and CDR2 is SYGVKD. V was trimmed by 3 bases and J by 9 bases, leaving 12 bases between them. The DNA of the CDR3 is TGTGCCATCAGTGAATCGTCGGGAGGGCCCCAGCATTTT. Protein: CAISESSGGPQHF.

The CDR3 spells CASSPGGITNYEQYF. CDR3 bases: TGTGCCAGCAGCCCAGGGGGGATCACCAACTACGAGCAGTACTTC. The V gene is TRBV11-3, the J gene TRBJ2-7; D perhaps matches TRBD1 (7 bases). This CDR3 contains 15 residues. Between the trimmed V and J ends, which lost 5 bases and 3 bases, there was a span of 17 bases. Per the germline V gene, CDR1 is SGHNT and CDR2 is YENEEA.

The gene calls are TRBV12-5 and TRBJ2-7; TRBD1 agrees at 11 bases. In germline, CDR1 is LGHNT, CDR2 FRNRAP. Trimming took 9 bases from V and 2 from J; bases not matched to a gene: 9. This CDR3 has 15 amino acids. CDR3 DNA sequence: TGTGCTAGGGGAACCGGGACAGGGGGGACCTACGAGCAGTACTTC. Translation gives CARGTGTGGTYEQYF.